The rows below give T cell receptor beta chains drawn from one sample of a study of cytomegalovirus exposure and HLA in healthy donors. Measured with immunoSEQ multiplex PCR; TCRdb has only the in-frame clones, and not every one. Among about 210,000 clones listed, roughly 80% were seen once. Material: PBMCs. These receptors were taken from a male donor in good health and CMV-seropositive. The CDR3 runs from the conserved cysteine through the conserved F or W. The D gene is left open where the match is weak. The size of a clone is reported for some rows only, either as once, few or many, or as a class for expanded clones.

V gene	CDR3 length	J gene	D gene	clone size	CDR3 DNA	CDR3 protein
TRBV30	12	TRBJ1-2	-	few	TGTGCCTGGACCAACAGGGTATATGGCTACACCTTC	CAWTNRVYGYTF
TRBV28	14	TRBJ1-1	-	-	TGTGCCAGCAGCCCCCTTTATAGTATGACTGAAGCTTTCTTT	CASSPLYSMTEAFF
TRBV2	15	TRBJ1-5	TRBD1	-	TGTGCCAGCAGTTCTCGGACAGGGGGCAATCAGCCCCAGCATTTT	CASSSRTGGNQPQHF
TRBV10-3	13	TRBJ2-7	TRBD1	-	TGTGCCACAATCGTACAGGGGGGCTACGAGCAGTACTTC	CATIVQGGYEQYF
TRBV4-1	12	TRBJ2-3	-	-	TGCGCCAGCAGCCAAGGTGGCGATACGCAGTATTTT	CASSQGGDTQYF
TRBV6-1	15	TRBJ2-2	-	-	TGTGCCAGCAGTATGACAGGCTTGCACACCGGGGAGCTGTTTTTT	CASSMTGLHTGELFF
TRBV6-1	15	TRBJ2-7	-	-	TGTGCCAGCAGTGACCCCCGCGGGGCCTCCTACGAGCAGTACTTC	CASSDPRGASYEQYF
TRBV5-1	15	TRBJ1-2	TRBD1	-	TGCGCCAGCAGCCCCGGACAGGGGCCCAACTATGGCTACACCTTC	CASSPGQGPNYGYTF
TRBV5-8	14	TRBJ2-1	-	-	TGTGCCAGCAGCGGTGTTAGCTCCTACAATGAGCAGTTCTTC	CASSGVSSYNEQFF
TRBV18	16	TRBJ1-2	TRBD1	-	TGTGCCAGCTCGCTACCAGGGACAGGGAATAACTATGGCTACACCTTC	CASSLPGTGNNYGYTF